This entry concerns a single TCR beta chain. Antigen: not known. This sample is part of a study of immune cell composition in non-small cell lung cancer. Whole-study findings and limits: Dominant in vivo tumour-associated clones were not shown to share tumour-reactive sequences. No significant correlation existed between pack-years smoked and tumour clonality. Squamous carcinomas (roughly 80%) more often had tumour-associated clones >0.5% than adenocarcinomas (around 33%).

Normal lung was taken at the farthest possible site, at least 3 cm from tumour. DNA was extracted from unsorted cell suspensions stored frozen. CDR1 SQVTM and CDR2 ANQGSEA come from the germline V gene. This CDR3 contains 13 residues. V was cut by 2 bases and J by 5 bases, with 12 bases left in between. The assay was immunoSEQ multiplex PCR, and TCRdb's table has in-frame clones only and misses some. The repertoire includes 2,500 to 3,500 clones, over 65% of them detected once, and 25% to 30% sits in the top ten. The clonotype was recovered from a human donor with non-small cell lung cancer. Sequencing used non-adjacent lung tissue. The J gene is TRBJ1-2, the V gene TRBV29-1; D possibly corresponds to TRBD1 (5 bases). DNA for the CDR3: TGCAGCGTTGAACTGACAGCCGAATATGGCTACACCTTC. Translating it yields CSVELTAEYGYTF.